A selection of T cell receptor beta chains follows, all from one sample in a study of OX40 agonist ivuxolimab in advanced cancers. TCRdb keeps only in-frame clones here, not all; method: immunoSEQ multiplex PCR. The data hold some 99,000 clones, with roughly 80% observed a single time. The sequencing used CD4+ or CD8+ T cells sorted from blood, collected in a trial of the OX40 agonist ivuxolimab. Receptors were obtained from an adult with an advanced solid tumor such as melanoma, head and neck, liver or kidney cancer. Each CDR3 is given with its conserved first and last residue. The order of the fields is J gene, clone size, CDR3 length, V gene, D gene, CDR3 DNA, CDR3 protein. The D gene is left open where the match is weak. A row's size may be missing; if present it is once, few, many or a size class.

J: TRBJ1-5; size: NA; length: 17; V: TRBV4-2; D: NA; DNA: TGTGCCAGCAGCCAAGGGCTTCAGGGGTATGACAATCAGCCCCAGCATTTT; CDR3: CASSQGLQGYDNQPQHF
J: TRBJ1-4; size: NA; length: 13; V: TRBV30; D: NA; DNA: TGTGCCTGGAGTGTAGGGGGAATGAAAAAACTGTTTTTT; CDR3: CAWSVGGMKKLFF
J: TRBJ1-3; size: NA; length: 16; V: TRBV21-1; D: NA; DNA: TGTGCCAGCAGCCCCCGGGACGGCGGCTCTGGAAACACCATATATTTT; CDR3: CASSPRDGGSGNTIYF
J: TRBJ2-7; size: NA; length: 11; V: TRBV28; D: NA; DNA: TGTGCCAGCAGTTTAAGGGTCGAGCAGTACTTC; CDR3: CASSLRVEQYF
J: TRBJ2-7; size: once; length: 14; V: TRBV9; D: TRBD1; DNA: TGTGCCAGCAGCCCCGGGACAGGGCCTCTCGAGCAGTACTTC; CDR3: CASSPGTGPLEQYF
J: TRBJ2-7; size: NA; length: 19; V: TRBV4-3; D: TRBD2; DNA: TGCGCCAGCAGCCAGACCCCGGCCAGGACTAGCGGGAGGGCCGTCGAGCAGTACTTC; CDR3: CASSQTPARTSGRAVEQYF
J: TRBJ2-3; size: NA; length: 12; V: TRBV11-2; D: NA; DNA: TGTGCCAGCAGCCCCCAGGGGATCGCGCAGTATTTT; CDR3: CASSPQGIAQYF
J: TRBJ2-2; size: NA; length: 15; V: TRBV7-2; D: NA; DNA: TGTGCCAGCAGCTTAAGCCGGACTAACACCGGGGAGCTGTTTTTT; CDR3: CASSLSRTNTGELFF
J: TRBJ2-2; size: NA; length: 18; V: TRBV19; D: NA; DNA: TGTGCCAGTAGTATAGAAGGGGGGCAGGGATGGAGCGGCGGGGAGCTGTTTTTT; CDR3: CASSIEGGQGWSGGELFF
J: TRBJ1-1; size: once; length: 17; V: TRBV9; D: NA; DNA: TGTGCCAGCAGCCCCCTGGGAGCGGCCAGTCAGAACACTGAAGCTTTCTTT; CDR3: CASSPLGAASQNTEAFF
J: TRBJ1-4; size: NA; length: 16; V: TRBV7-2; D: NA; DNA: TGTGCCAGCAGCGAATCGGGGGGAGGGGCTAATGAAAAACTGTTTTTT; CDR3: CASSESGGGANEKLFF
J: TRBJ1-6; size: few; length: 14; V: TRBV25-1; D: NA; DNA: TGTGCCAGCAGTAGAGGGTCGGCGAATTCACCCCTCCACTTT; CDR3: CASSRGSANSPLHF
J: TRBJ2-1; size: NA; length: 14; V: TRBV9; D: NA; DNA: TGTGCCAGCAGCGGGAGCGGGTCCTACAATGAGCAGTTCTTC; CDR3: CASSGSGSYNEQFF
J: TRBJ2-7; size: NA; length: 14; V: TRBV5-1; D: NA; DNA: TGCGCCAGCAGACCTGGGACGGCCTCCTACGAGCAGTACTTC; CDR3: CASRPGTASYEQYF
J: TRBJ1-4; size: NA; length: 14; V: TRBV19; D: NA; DNA: TGTGCCAGTAACCAAGCGTCAACGAGCGAAAAACTGTTTTTT; CDR3: CASNQASTSEKLFF
J: TRBJ2-3; size: NA; length: 16; V: TRBV5-4; D: TRBD2; DNA: TGTGCCAGCAGCTTGAGGACTAGCGGGACCACAGATACGCAGTATTTT; CDR3: CASSLRTSGTTDTQYF
J: TRBJ1-1; size: NA; length: 14; V: TRBV2; D: TRBD1; DNA: TGTGCCAGCAGCGCCACAGGGGGCTCCACTGAAGCTTTCTTT; CDR3: CASSATGGSTEAFF
J: TRBJ1-1; size: NA; length: 14; V: TRBV5-1; D: TRBD1; DNA: TGCGCCAGCAGCCGTCAGGGGGAGAGCACTGAAGCTTTCTTT; CDR3: CASSRQGESTEAFF
J: TRBJ1-1; size: once; length: 14; V: TRBV7-2; D: NA; DNA: TGTGCCAGCAGCGTTTACGGGACGAAACCTGAAGCTTTCTTT; CDR3: CASSVYGTKPEAFF
J: TRBJ2-1; size: once; length: 14; V: TRBV7-3; D: NA; DNA: TGTGCCAGCAGCTTAGGGGACACGTACAATGAGCAGTTCTTC; CDR3: CASSLGDTYNEQFF
J: TRBJ2-2; size: few; length: 18; V: TRBV4-3; D: TRBD2; DNA: TGCGCCAGCAGCCAAGGGGGTTTGTCGGGAGGTGGTACCGGGGAGCTGTTTTTT; CDR3: CASSQGGLSGGGTGELFF
J: TRBJ2-1; size: NA; length: 16; V: TRBV7-9; D: TRBD1; DNA: TGTGCCAGCAGCTTCTGGACAGGGGTGTTGAACAATGAGCAGTTCTTC; CDR3: CASSFWTGVLNNEQFF
J: TRBJ2-2; size: NA; length: 14; V: TRBV15; D: NA; DNA: TGTGCCACCAGCAGAGATCGGGTCACCGGGGAGCTGTTTTTT; CDR3: CATSRDRVTGELFF
J: TRBJ2-3; size: NA; length: 13; V: TRBV7-7; D: NA; DNA: TGTGCCAGCAGCTTAGGTGGCACAGATACGCAGTATTTT; CDR3: CASSLGGTDTQYF
J: TRBJ2-2; size: NA; length: 17; V: TRBV18; D: TRBD2; DNA: TGTGCCAGCTCCTGGGAACTAGCGGGAGGCGTCACCGGGGAGCTGTTTTTT; CDR3: CASSWELAGGVTGELFF
J: TRBJ2-7; size: NA; length: 14; V: TRBV7-8; D: NA; DNA: TGTGCCAGCAGCAACCGGAGGGTGGCGTACGAGCAGTACTTC; CDR3: CASSNRRVAYEQYF
J: TRBJ1-1; size: NA; length: 15; V: TRBV27; D: NA; DNA: TGTGCCAGCAGTTTATCGAGCGCACGAAGCACTGAAGCTTTCTTT; CDR3: CASSLSSARSTEAFF
J: TRBJ2-1; size: NA; length: 15; V: TRBV11-2; D: TRBD2; DNA: TGTGCCAGCAGCCAAGGGACTAGCAATTACAATGAGCAGTTCTTC; CDR3: CASSQGTSNYNEQFF
J: TRBJ2-7; size: NA; length: 17; V: TRBV28; D: TRBD1; DNA: TGTGCCAGCACCCCTACCGGGACAGGGGACGAGGGCTACGAGCAGTACTTC; CDR3: CASTPTGTGDEGYEQYF
J: TRBJ1-5; size: NA; length: 16; V: TRBV28; D: NA; DNA: TGTGCCAGCAGTTCCGCAGGGCACATAGGCAATCAGCCCCAGCATTTT; CDR3: CASSSAGHIGNQPQHF